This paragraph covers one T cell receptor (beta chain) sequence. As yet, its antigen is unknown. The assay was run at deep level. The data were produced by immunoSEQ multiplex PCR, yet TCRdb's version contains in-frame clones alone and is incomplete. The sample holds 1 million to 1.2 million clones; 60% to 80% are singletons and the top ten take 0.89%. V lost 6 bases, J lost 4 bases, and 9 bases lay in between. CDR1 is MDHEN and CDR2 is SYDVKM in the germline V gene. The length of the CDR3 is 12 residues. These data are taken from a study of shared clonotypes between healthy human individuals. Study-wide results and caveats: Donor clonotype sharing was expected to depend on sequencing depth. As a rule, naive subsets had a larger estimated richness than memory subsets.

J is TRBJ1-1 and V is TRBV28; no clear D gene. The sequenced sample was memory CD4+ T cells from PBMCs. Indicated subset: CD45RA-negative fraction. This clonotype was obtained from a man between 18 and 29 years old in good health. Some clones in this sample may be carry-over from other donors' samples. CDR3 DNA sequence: TGTGCCAGCAGGACACAGCGCACTGAAGCTTTCTTT. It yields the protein CASRTQRTEAFF.